One sample yielded the 28 T cell receptor beta chains listed below, sequenced in a study of T cells in Graves' hyperthyroidism and ophthalmopathy. TCR beta CDR3 regions were amplified from RNA. When the TCR CDR3 underwent first-round RT-PCR, the HTBI primer set was used. TCRdb itself ran the multiplex PCR reads through MiXCR, one entry per CDR3 protein. The table includes roughly 100,000 distinct CDR3 sequences, 47% detected once. Sequenced sample: blood. These receptors were taken from a man in his forties with Graves' hyperthyroidism.

The rearrangement joins TRBV24-1 to TRBJ2-2; 11 nucleotides match TRBD2. After removal of 4 bases from V and 4 bases from J, the junction contained 7 bases not matched to a gene. Germline values: CDR1 KGHDR, CDR2 SFDVKD. CDR3 size: 17 residues. CDR3: CATSDSSGGLVTGELFF. The DNA for the CDR3 is TGTGCCACCAGTGACTCTAGCGGGGGGCTCGTCACCGGGGAGCTGTTTTTT.

This clonotype was counted many times. V is TRBV20-1 and J is TRBJ2-3; D is possibly TRBD2 (6 bases). Germline V gives CDR1 DFQATT, CDR2 SNEGSKA (reference sequence). V lost 7 bases to trimming and J lost 4 bases, with 15 bases between them. This CDR3 spans 13 amino acids. CDR3 sequence reads: CSVEEGGADTQYF. The CDR3 coding sequence is TGCAGTGTGGAGGAGGGCGGCGCAGATACGCAGTATTTT.

This clonotype came up once. The J gene is TRBJ2-1, the V gene TRBV7-2; 7 nucleotides agree with TRBD2. Germline assignment: CDR1 SGHTA and CDR2 FQGNSA. V gave up 1 base and J gave up 12 bases; unmatched junction bases: 15. This CDR3 is 16 amino acids long. The DNA of the CDR3 is TGTGCCAGCAGCTTAGATTTGGGGAGGGGCACAGATACGCAGTTCTTC. Translating gives CASSLDLGRGTDTQFF.

This clonotype was recorded at least ten times. The chain uses TRBV2 and TRBJ2-2; a weak D match, TRBD1 (5 bases). Germline V gene lookup returns CDR1 SNHLY and CDR2 FYNNEI. Trimming took off 2 bases at V and 4 bases at J, with 20 bases between the two ends. The CDR3 covers 18 residues. CDR3 sequence: CASSELVKTGFGTGELFF. The CDR3 DNA is TGTGCCAGCAGTGAACTCGTTAAAACAGGCTTTGGCACCGGGGAGCTGTTTTTT.

The chain has TRBV7-2 and TRBJ1-1; D gene uncertain. The V end was cut by 1 base, the J end by 0 bases, with 18 bases between. The CDR3 loop spans 18 amino acids. Germline CDR1 reads SGHTA; CDR2 reads FQGNSA. CDR3: CASSLDTGNLPVNTEAFF. The CDR3 DNA is TGTGCCAGCAGCTTAGACACGGGGAATCTTCCCGTGAACACTGAAGCTTTCTTT.

The rearrangement joins TRBV24-1 to TRBJ2-5, with D possibly being TRBD2 (5 bases). The CDR3 is made up of 14 amino acids. Germline CDR1 reads KGHDR; CDR2 reads SFDVKD. CDR3 residues: CARDPRVAGETQYF. The CDR3, as DNA: TGTGCTAGAGATCCGAGAGTGGCGGGAGAGACCCAGTACTTC.

Remarks on this clonotype: A read error is likely, as this CDR3 ends without the conserved phenylalanine or tryptophan. The limits of the CDR3 on the DNA are not certain, so only TCRdb's listed CDR3 is given. The rearrangement links TRBV13 to TRBJ1-6; the tabulated D call, TRBD1, remains unverified against the DNA. Germline lookup yields CDR1 PRHDT and CDR2 FYEKMQ (reference sequence). The CDR3 is 11 residues long, ends included. The CDR3 sequence is CASSLTPDTYS.

This clonotype occurred many times. The chain joins TRBV19 to TRBJ2-7; D not certain. Germline CDR1 LNHDA, CDR2 SQIVND (reference sequence). V lost 6 bases and J 6 bases, leaving 15 bases between the germline ends. The CDR3 extends over 13 amino acids. The CDR3, as DNA: TGTGCCAGTAGCAGCACCAGCCTACGCGAGCAGTACTTC. Translation gives CASSSTSLREQYF.

The chain is built from TRBV10-3 and TRBJ2-2; D perhaps matches TRBD2 (6 bases). V was clipped by 11 bases and J by 4 bases, with 17 bases between them. The germline CDR1 and CDR2 sequences are ENHRY and SYGVKD. This CDR3 contains 14 residues. The CDR3 DNA follows: TGTGCCTGGAGTTCGGGACTTAGCACCGGGGAGCTGTTTTTT. It translates to CAWSSGLSTGELFF.

This clonotype has ten or more counts. The rearrangement links TRBV2 to TRBJ1-3; tentative D call: TRBD1 (6 bases). Deletions cut 3 bases from V and 8 bases from J, with 8 bases between. Germline values: CDR1 SNHLY, CDR2 FYNNEI. The CDR3 has 12 residues. The CDR3 here is CASSEAGDTIYF. CDR3 nucleotide sequence: TGTGCCAGCAGTGAGGCAGGGGACACCATATATTTT.

This chain uses TRBV7-6 with TRBJ2-5; maybe TRBD1 (5 bases). The CDR3 sequence is 16 residues long. Deletions cut 2 bases from V and 5 bases from J, with 18 bases between. Germline V lookup: CDR1 SGHVS, CDR2 FNYEAQ. The CDR3 DNA is TGTGCCAGCAGCTTATTTACAGGACCCAGGCTGGAGACCCAGTACTTC. Translation: CASSLFTGPRLETQYF.

V and J are TRBV9 and TRBJ1-1; TRBD1 matches 8 bases. The germline gives CDR1 SGDLS, CDR2 YYNGEE. The CDR3 length is 18 residues. V lost 4 bases and J lost 0; bases outside the gene matches: 14. In DNA, the CDR3 is TGTGCCAGCAGCCCTCGGACAGGGAATCTTCCCGTGAACACTGAAGCTTTCTTT. This sequence encodes CASSPRTGNLPVNTEAFF. Variable domain in full (rest from reference TRBV9 and TRBJ1-1): DSGVTQTPKHLITATGQRVTLRCSPRSGDLSVYWYQQSLDQGLQFLIQYYNGEERAKGNILERFSAQQFPDLHSELNLSSLELGDSALYFCASSPRTGNLPVNTEAFFGQGTRLTVV.

The V and J genes are TRBV7-3 and TRBJ2-3, with 10 bases fitting TRBD2. The V gene's germline CDR1 is SGHTA and CDR2 FQGTGA. The V and J ends lost 5 bases and 5 bases, in that order; junction bases with no gene match: 4. The CDR3 has 14 residues. CDR3 in DNA: TGTGCCAGCAGCCTAGCGGGAGTGGAAGATACGCAGTATTTT. As protein: CASSLAGVEDTQYF.

This clonotype was detected many times. The chain has TRBV5-6 and TRBJ1-2; D uncertain. The germline CDR1 and CDR2 sequences are SGHDT and YYEEEE. Trimming shortened V by 1 base and J by 4 bases, and 14 bases separated the two germline ends. This CDR3 has 15 residues. The CDR3 coding sequence is TGTGCCAGCAGCTTGAGGCTTGCAGAGATCTATGGCTACACCTTC. Its translation: CASSLRLAEIYGYTF.

Only a few counts were recorded for this clonotype. This chain connects TRBV30 to TRBJ1-6; D call uncertain. The CDR3 has 14 amino acids. In germline, CDR1 is GTSNPN, CDR2 SVGIG (reference sequence). V gave up 4 bases and J gave up 7 bases, with 14 bases separating them. The CDR3 protein is CAWTIIARNSPLHF. The CDR3, as DNA: TGTGCCTGGACCATTATCGCAAGAAATTCACCCCTCCACTTT.

This clonotype was observed many times. The chain recombines TRBV28 with TRBJ2-7; 7 positions agree with TRBD2. The germline gives CDR1 MDHEN, CDR2 SYDVKM. The CDR3 covers 15 residues. After removal of 6 bases from V and 5 bases from J, the junction contained 13 bases not matched to a gene. The DNA of the CDR3 is TGTGCCAGCAGCTTGATCGGTAGGGAGGGCAACGAGCAGTACTTC. Its protein is CASSLIGREGNEQYF.

On this clonotype: In this CDR3 the conserved last residue, phenylalanine or tryptophan, is missing, so a read error is likely. V is TRBV10-3 and J is TRBJ2-2; 11 bases match TRBD2. CDR3 length: 16 residues. Germline CDR1 and CDR2: ENHRY and SYGVKD. The CDR3 here is CAISLTSGGNTGELFS. The CDR3 DNA sequence: TGTGCCATCAGCCTTACTAGCGGGGGTAACACTGGGGAGCTGTTTTCT.

The chain couples TRBV5-1 to TRBJ1-5; D remains ambiguous. Trimming removed 5 bases at V and 11 bases at J, with 17 bases between. The CDR3 runs to 13 residues. Per germline, CDR1 SGHRS and CDR2 YFSETQ. CDR3: CASREGTQETQHF. In nucleotides, the CDR3 is TGCGCCAGCAGGGAGGGAACTCAAGAGACCCAGCATTTT.

This clonotype has a count of ten or more. The rearrangement links TRBV2 to TRBJ2-5; the D is unclear. V gave up 6 bases and J gave up 5 bases, with 10 bases separating them. The CDR3 is made up of 12 amino acids. The germline CDR1 and CDR2 sequences are SNHLY and FYNNEI. The CDR3 is CASRAAGETQYF. The CDR3 coding sequence is TGTGCCAGCAGGGCGGCCGGGGAGACCCAGTACTTC.

To note about this clonotype: One junction end does not reproduce the germline sequence, and a read error may be involved. The chain employs TRBV2 and TRBJ1-3; no clear D. The CDR3 totals 12 residues. Germline assignment: CDR1 SNHLY and CDR2 FYNNEI. CDR3 loop: CASLISGNTIYF. The DNA of the CDR3 is TGCGCCAGCTTGATCTCTGGAAACACCATATATTTT.

This clonotype appeared many times. The chain joins TRBV20-1 to TRBJ2-1, with TRBD2 matching 7 bases. CDR1 is DFQATT and CDR2 is SNEGSKA in the germline V gene (reference sequence). Trimming at V came to 3 bases and at J to 7 bases, leaving 12 bases not matched to a gene. The CDR3 extends over 15 amino acids. The CDR3 DNA sequence: TGCAGTGCTAGTCCGGCCAGGACTAGGGATAATGAGCAGTTCTTC. It specifies CSASPARTRDNEQFF.

In DNA form, the CDR3 reads TGTGCCAGCAGACGGCGGCGGGAGGGCCACAATGAAAAACTGTTTTTT. It specifies CASRRRREGHNEKLFF. The rearrangement links TRBV2 to TRBJ1-4; no reliable D call. The CDR3 loop spans 16 amino acids. Germline assignment: CDR1 SNHLY and CDR2 FYNNEI. V lost 6 bases to trimming and J lost 5 bases, with 19 bases between them.

About this clonotype itself: This clone may be a read error of a much larger clone one base away. The V call is TRBV6-1, the J call TRBJ2-5, with no clear D. Trimming removed 6 bases from V and 1 base from J, with 15 bases in between. Germline V CDR1 and CDR2: MNHNS, SASEGT. The CDR3 has 15 amino acids. The CDR3 region is CASSDSTGSQETQYF. DNA of the CDR3: TGTGCCAGCAGCGATTCGACGGGTTCCCAAGAGACCCAGTACTTC.

This clonotype came up a few times. The rearrangement uses TRBV7-2 and TRBJ1-5, with D perhaps TRBD1 (5 bases). Trimming cost V 6 bases and J 3 bases, with 18 bases left between them. Germline assignment: CDR1 SGHTA and CDR2 FQGNSA. This CDR3 contains 16 residues. Here the CDR3 reads CASSFEGPGINQPQHF. CDR3 DNA: TGTGCCAGCAGTTTCGAGGGACCCGGGATCAATCAGCCCCAGCATTTT.

The sample holds many counts of this clonotype. The J gene is TRBJ1-6, the V gene TRBV30; 10 nucleotides align to TRBD1. V dropped 3 bases and J dropped 10; count of bases not matched to a gene: 15. The CDR3 length is 17 residues. In germline, CDR1 is GTSNPN, CDR2 SVGIG (reference sequence). In nucleotides, the CDR3 is TGTGCCTGGAGGAGGCCGTCGGCGACAGGGGGCGCGTCACCCCTCCACTTT. This gives the protein CAWRRPSATGGASPLHF.

This clonotype appeared a few times. The genes are TRBV15 and TRBJ2-5; 9 bases are shared with TRBD1. The ends lost 5 bases at V and 9 bases at J; junction bases unmatched: 10. The germline V gene encodes CDR1 LNHNV and CDR2 YYDKDF (reference sequence). This CDR3 comprises 14 residues. This CDR3 is CATSDWTGDQPQYF. Written as DNA, the CDR3 is TGTGCCACCAGCGATTGGACAGGGGATCAGCCCCAGTACTTC.

V is TRBV7-2 and J is TRBJ2-5; D perhaps matches TRBD1 (6 bases). The CDR3 is made up of 12 amino acids. CDR1 and CDR2 from the germline V gene are SGHTA and FQGNSA. Trimming stripped 1 base from V and 8 bases from J, with 8 bases between. The CDR3 DNA is TGTGCCAGCAGCTTAGGAGGGGGAACCCAGTACTTC. Residues: CASSLGGGTQYF.

The chain recombines TRBV6-4 with TRBJ2-5; D call uncertain. The CDR3 extends over 14 amino acids. The ends were cut back, 2 bases at V and 0 bases at J, with 7 bases in the middle. CDR1 and CDR2 (germline): MRHNA, SNTAGT. The DNA of the CDR3 is TGTGCCAGCAGTGACCCAGAGTACCAAGAGACCCAGTACTTC. Residues: CASSDPEYQETQYF.